The 21 T cell receptor beta chains reported below all come from one sample, sequenced in a study of response to subunit inactivated influenza vaccine. TCRdb used MiXCR to reprocess the RT-PCR reads, holding one entry per CDR3 protein. The sample records about 520,000 distinct CDR3 sequences, about 25% being singletons. The sample in question was CD4+ T cells sorted from PBMCs, obtained more than 4 days after vaccination. These receptors originate from a man aged 45-65 years who received an inactivated influenza vaccine.

A few counts support this clonotype. This sequence joins TRBV4-1 and TRBJ2-3, with TRBD2 matching 14 bases. The CDR3 is 16 amino acids. Germline V CDR1 and CDR2: MGHRA, YSYEKL. V was pared by 4 bases and J by 4 bases, with 4 bases of the junction left unmatched. The CDR3 region has the DNA TGCGCCAGCAGCCCAGGGACTAGCGGGGGAGCAGATACGCAGTATTTT. Its translation: CASSPGTSGGADTQYF.

The rearrangement uses TRBV6-2 or TRBV6-3 and TRBJ1-5; tentative D call: TRBD1 (5 bases). Germline V gene lookup returns CDR1 MNHEY and CDR2 SVGEGT. This CDR3 region has 14 residues. V lost 6 bases to trimming and J lost 0 bases, with 9 bases between them. CDR3 nucleotide sequence: TGTGCCAGCAGGGGACCGAATAGCAATCAGCCCCAGCATTTT. As protein: CASRGPNSNQPQHF.

Only a few counts were recorded for this clonotype. The V gene is TRBV10-3, the J gene TRBJ2-7, with D hard to call. The CDR3 contains 14 residues. CDR1 ENHRY and CDR2 SYGVKD come from the germline V gene. Trimming took off 4 bases at V and 3 bases at J, with 13 bases between the two ends. The CDR3 here is CAISVTEKDYEQYF. The CDR3, as DNA: TGTGCCATCAGTGTTACAGAGAAAGACTACGAGCAGTACTTC.

This chain links TRBV11-1 with TRBJ2-1, with D perhaps TRBD1 (6 bases). CDR1 is SGHAT and CDR2 is FQDESV in the germline V gene (reference sequence). The germline V and J ends were trimmed by 4 bases and 3 bases, with 16 bases remaining between them. The CDR3 covers 16 residues. The CDR3 region is CASSSRLGAIYNEQFF. CDR3 bases: TGTGCCAGCAGCTCAAGACTGGGGGCGATCTACAATGAGCAGTTCTTC. The full variable domain, rest sourced from reference TRBV11-1 and TRBJ2-1, is EAEVAQSPRYKITEKSQAVAFWCDPISGHATLYWYRQILGQGPELLVQFQDESVVDDSQLPKDRFSAERLKGVDSTLKIQPAELGDSAMYLCASSSRLGAIYNEQFFGPGTRLTVL.

In its sample, this clonotype was seen a few times. The chain couples TRBV11-2 to TRBJ2-7; D gene ambiguous. The germline gives CDR1 SGHAT, CDR2 FQNNGV. CDR3 length: 13 amino acids. Trimming took off 3 bases at V and 3 bases at J, with 9 bases between the two ends. The CDR3 sequence is CASSFYQNYEQYF. The CDR3 DNA follows: TGTGCCAGCAGCTTTTACCAGAACTACGAGCAGTACTTC.

This clonotype was counted a few times. The V gene is TRBV4-2, the J gene TRBJ2-1; weak D call: TRBD2 (5 bases). From germline, CDR1 is LGHNA and CDR2 YNFKEQ. The CDR3 runs 16 residues. V was clipped by 4 bases and J by 1 base, with 14 bases between them. In DNA form, the CDR3 reads TGTGCCAGCAGCCGCGGAACGGGAAAGTCCTACAATGAGCAGTTCTTC. Amino acids: CASSRGTGKSYNEQFF.

The genes are TRBV6-2 or TRBV6-3 and TRBJ2-1; TRBD2 agrees at 14 bases. The V segment lost 5 bases and the J segment 5 bases; nucleotides outside the gene matches: 8. The CDR3 contains 17 residues. Germline-derived CDR1 and CDR2 are MNHEY and SVGEGT. Here the CDR3 DNA reads TGTGCCAGCAGTCAAAGACTAGCGGGGGGGCGGAACAATGAGCAGTTCTTC. It codes for CASSQRLAGGRNNEQFF.

The chain employs TRBV24-1 and TRBJ2-3, with D perhaps TRBD1 or TRBD2 (5 bases each). V was trimmed by 5 bases and J by 4 bases, leaving 18 bases between them. This CDR3 has 16 amino acids. Germline V lookup: CDR1 KGHDR, CDR2 SFDVKD. The CDR3 loop is CATSGGKGMIADTQYF. CDR3 DNA: TGTGCCACCAGTGGGGGGAAGGGAATGATTGCAGATACGCAGTATTTT.

The gene calls are TRBV5-6 and TRBJ2-7; no reliable D call. Germline V CDR1 and CDR2: SGHDT, YYEEEE. This CDR3 contains 15 residues. V was pared by 0 bases and J by 0 bases, with 10 bases between. CDR3: CASSLVAPISYEQYF. CDR3 DNA: TGTGCCAGCAGCTTGGTTGCACCGATCTCCTACGAGCAGTACTTC.

This clonotype has only a few counts. This chain uses TRBV7-2 with TRBJ2-7, with unresolved D. Germline loops: CDR1 SGHTA, CDR2 FQGNSA. This CDR3 has 15 amino acids. Deletions cut 4 bases from V and 7 bases from J, with 20 bases between. CDR3 amino acids: CASSSSKSGPQEQYF. The CDR3 nucleotides are TGTGCCAGCAGCTCCTCAAAATCGGGCCCCCAGGAGCAGTACTTC.

This clonotype was counted between two and nine times. V gene TRBV10-3 combines with J gene TRBJ2-2; TRBD2 matches at 9 bases. V shed 10 bases, J shed 0 bases, and the junction held 3 bases outside the gene matches. Germline V gene lookup returns CDR1 ENHRY and CDR2 SYGVKD. This CDR3 spans 14 amino acids. CDR3 DNA: TGTGCCACCCGACTAGCGGCGAACACCGGGGAGCTGTTTTTT. Its protein product is CATRLAANTGELFF.

This clonotype has a handful of counts. This chain uses TRBV4-1 with TRBJ1-4, with no clear D. CDR1 is MGHRA, CDR2 YSYEKL, per germline. This CDR3 has 14 residues. Trimming stripped 1 base from V and 5 bases from J, with 8 bases between. CDR3 coding DNA: TGCGCCAGCAGCCAAGTCTCTCACAATGAAAAACTGTTTTTT. This sequence encodes CASSQVSHNEKLFF.

This chain links TRBV9 with TRBJ2-3; 14 positions agree with TRBD2. The CDR3 spans 16 residues. The ends lost 4 bases at V and 4 bases at J; junction bases unmatched: 5. Germline CDR1 reads SGDLS; CDR2 reads YYNGEE. The CDR3 reads CASSLTSGREADTQYF. The CDR3 nucleotides read TGTGCCAGCAGCCTGACTAGCGGGAGGGAAGCAGATACGCAGTATTTT.

The chain combines TRBV20-1 with TRBJ2-7, with 12 bases that match TRBD1. With 4 bases clipped from V and 7 bases from J, the junction kept 8 bases outside the gene matches. From germline, CDR1 is DFQATT and CDR2 SNEGSKA (reference sequence). CDR3 length equals 14 residues. This CDR3 reads CSANIRDRGREQYF. In nucleotides, the CDR3 is TGCAGTGCTAATATCCGGGACAGGGGGCGGGAGCAGTACTTC.

The V gene is TRBV19, the J gene TRBJ2-3; D is unclear. The CDR3 has 13 residues. V lost 6 bases and J lost 6, with 13 bases in between. Germline lookup yields CDR1 LNHDA and CDR2 SQIVND (reference sequence). The CDR3 region is CASSPPQVDTQYF. For the CDR3, the DNA is TGTGCCAGTAGCCCTCCCCAGGTTGATACGCAGTATTTT.

This clonotype was seen a handful of times. The gene calls are TRBV5-1 and TRBJ2-7, with 15 bases aligning to TRBD2. Trimming cost V 4 bases and J 4 bases; bases outside gene matches: 12. The CDR3 has 18 amino acids. The germline V gene has CDR1 SGHRS and CDR2 YFSETQ. CDR3 amino acids: CASSQGLAGGRPEYEQYF. Written as DNA, the CDR3 is TGCGCCAGCAGCCAAGGACTAGCGGGAGGGCGCCCCGAGTACGAGCAGTACTTC.

The J gene is TRBJ1-5, the V gene TRBV12-3 or TRBV12-4, with 7 bases aligning to TRBD1. CDR3 length equals 15 residues. V lost 6 bases and J lost 0; bases outside the gene matches: 5. The CDR3 DNA reads TGTGCCAGCAGGAAACAGGGGTCTAGCAATCAGCCCCAGCATTTT. Its translation: CASRKQGSSNQPQHF.

This clonotype was picked up a small number of times. The chain employs TRBV7-9 and TRBJ2-5, with 7 bases lining up with TRBD2. The CDR3 covers 13 residues. Unmatched junction bases numbered 8, after V lost 8 bases and J lost 5 bases. Germline-derived CDR1 and CDR2 are SEHNR and FQNEAQ (reference sequence). In DNA form, the CDR3 reads TGTGCCAGCTCTCACCGGGGGGTGGAGACCCAGTACTTC. This encodes CASSHRGVETQYF.

This clonotype came up a few times. The chain has TRBV5-1 and TRBJ2-7; 8 nucleotides match TRBD2. With V trimmed by 5 bases and J by 2 bases, 3 bases remained unmatched. Germline CDR1 reads SGHRS; CDR2 reads YFSETQ. This CDR3 contains 13 residues. CDR3 nucleotide sequence: TGCGCCAGCAGGGTTAGCGGGACCTACGAGCAGTACTTC. Translating it yields CASRVSGTYEQYF.

This clonotype was picked up many times. The chain has TRBV5-6 and TRBJ2-7, with 8 bases lining up with TRBD1. Germline assignment: CDR1 SGHDT and CDR2 YYEEEE. The length of the CDR3 is 14 residues. V dropped 5 bases and J dropped 3; count of bases not matched to a gene: 7. The DNA of the CDR3 is TGTGCCAGCAGACCTACAGGGGGGAGCTACGAGCAGTACTTC. Its translation is CASRPTGGSYEQYF. Together with reference TRBV5-6 and TRBJ2-7, the CDR3 gives the full variable domain: DAGVTQSPTHLIKTRGQQVTLRCSPKSGHDTVSWYQQALGQGPQFIFQYYEEEERQRGNFPDRFSGHQFPNYSSELNVNALLLGDSALYLCASRPTGGSYEQYFGPGTRLTVT.

The chain couples TRBV6-2 or TRBV6-3 to TRBJ1-1, with unresolved D. The CDR3 length is 14 residues. V lost 4 bases, J lost 1 base, and 10 bases lay in between. Germline loops: CDR1 MNHEY, CDR2 SVGEGT. CDR3 DNA sequence: TGTGCCAGCAGTTTTCAACAAGGGAACACTGAAGCTTTCTTT. This encodes CASSFQQGNTEAFF.